This T cell receptor beta chain was profiled in a study of metastatic and nonmetastatic thyroid tumors. About the study: Repertoires were compared across blood and tumor or nodule tissue from malignant and benign thyroid patients. Study-level results: For both blood and tumor, malignant thyroid tumors reportedly showed significantly higher TCR beta diversity than benign nodules did.

The CDR3 runs to 12 residues. Germline CDR1 and CDR2: SNHLY and FYNNEI. V dropped 7 bases and J dropped 4 bases, with 11 bases sitting between them. This clone occurred many times. The target antigen is unknown. Each patient came to thyroid surgery without any prior treatment (of any kind). As processed by the authors: In papillary thyroid cancer, a distant-metastasis classifier was built using CDR3 differences across clinicopathological groups. With MiXCR, TCRdb called clones anew from the PCR reads. It is TCRdb's table, rather than the study itself, that gives the V and J calls and clone size. The sample has tens of thousands of clones; 12% are singletons.

The receptor was isolated from a male donor with papillary thyroid cancer or a benign thyroid nodule (not recorded which). Some clones in this sample may be carry-over from other donors' samples. The J gene is TRBJ2-7, the V gene TRBV2, with D maybe TRBD2 (7 bases). Sequencing input: blood. The CDR3 here is CASNREGYEQYF. DNA for the CDR3: TGTGCCAGCAACAGGGAGGGTTACGAGCAGTACTTC. Drawing the rest from reference TRBV2 and TRBJ2-7, the complete variable domain is EPEVTQTPSHQVTQMGQEVILRCVPISNHLYFYWYRQILGQKVEFLVSFYNNEISEKSEIFDDQFSVERPDGSNFTLKIRSTKLEDSAMYFCASNREGYEQYFGPGTRLTVT.